This is a list of T cell receptor beta chains from one sample in a study of OX40 agonist ivuxolimab in advanced cancers. Here immunoSEQ multiplex PCR was the method, and the copy in TCRdb shows in-frame clones only, minus some. The data show 15,000 to 20,000 clones, roughly 72% seen once. Material: CD4+ or CD8+ T cells sorted from blood, obtained in a trial of the OX40 agonist ivuxolimab. The receptors were gathered from an adult with an advanced solid tumor such as melanoma, head and neck, liver or kidney cancer. Each CDR3 is given with its conserved first and last residue. The D gene is left open where the match is weak. Clone size, where shown, is once, few, many, or a class for clones that have expanded.

clone_size	v_call	j_call	d_call	cdr3_nt	cdr3_aa
once	TRBV27	TRBJ1-4	NA	TGTGCCAGCAGTTTATCGCACAGGGACCTCGAAAAACTGTTTTTT	CASSLSHRDLEKLFF
NA	TRBV6-4	TRBJ2-3	TRBD1	TGTGCCAGCAGATTGGGACAGGGTATGGGTACGCAGTATTTT	CASRLGQGMGTQYF
once	TRBV6-5	TRBJ1-2	NA	TGTGCCAGCAGTTACTCCGGACCGGACTATGGCTACACCTTC	CASSYSGPDYGYTF
many	TRBV11-1	TRBJ2-1	NA	TGTGCCAGCAGTATACTGGGGGCGCAAGGCAATGAGCAGTTCTTC	CASSILGAQGNEQFF
NA	TRBV29-1	TRBJ2-3	NA	TGCAGCGTTGAAGGGTTGCAAAGCACAGATACGCAGTATTTT	CSVEGLQSTDTQYF
many	TRBV28	TRBJ1-1	TRBD1	TGTGCCAGCAGTTTTGAGGGGGCCAACACTGAAGCTTTCTTT	CASSFEGANTEAFF
medium-sized	TRBV5-6	TRBJ2-1	NA	TGTGCCAGCAGCTTGGCGGGGAGCCGCAATGAGCAGTTCTTC	CASSLAGSRNEQFF
medium-sized	TRBV10-3	TRBJ2-7	NA	TGTGCCATCAAGCCCTTAGAGGGGGAGCAGTACTTC	CAIKPLEGEQYF
NA	TRBV12-1	TRBJ1-2	NA	TGTGCCAGCAGCTTTGGGGGGACGGTTGGCTACACCTTC	CASSFGGTVGYTF
NA	TRBV9	TRBJ2-1	NA	TGTGCCAGCAGCCCCCGTGATTCTGCGGGGAATGAGCAGTTCTTC	CASSPRDSAGNEQFF
NA	TRBV6-1	TRBJ1-2	TRBD1	TGTGCCAGCAGTGGGGCCGGGACAGGGGAGAACTATGGCTACACCTTC	CASSGAGTGENYGYTF
few	TRBV27	TRBJ1-2	TRBD1	TGTGCCAGCAGTTTGGGACAGGGCTATGGCTACACCTTC	CASSLGQGYGYTF
few	TRBV25-1	TRBJ2-3	TRBD2	TGTGCCAGCAGTGAATGGCTAGCGGGGCAAAGAGATACGCAGTATTTT	CASSEWLAGQRDTQYF
NA	TRBV18	TRBJ2-3	NA	TGTGCCAGCTCACCACCGGCGGTAGGGGACACAGATACGCAGTATTTT	CASSPPAVGDTDTQYF
NA	TRBV10-2	TRBJ1-6	NA	TGCGCCAGCAGTGAGTGGGGGTATAATAATTCACCCCTCCACTTT	CASSEWGYNNSPLHF
NA	TRBV7-2	TRBJ2-7	NA	TGTGCCAGCAGTCGCGAAGGAGGGTACGAGCAGTACTTC	CASSREGGYEQYF
many	TRBV5-1	TRBJ1-2	TRBD1	TGCGCCAGCAGCTTGGTGGTCGGAACAGGGGGGGATGGCTACACCTTC	CASSLVVGTGGDGYTF
NA	TRBV6-5	TRBJ1-3	TRBD1	TGTGCCAGCAGTTACCCGGACAGGGAAGGAAACACCATATATTTT	CASSYPDREGNTIYF
NA	TRBV6-5	TRBJ1-1	TRBD1	TGTGCCAGCAGTTACGGGGGGGACAGAGAAGCTTTCTTT	CASSYGGDREAFF
NA	TRBV2	TRBJ1-2	NA	TGTGCCAGCAGTGAACAGGACTATGGCTACACCTTC	CASSEQDYGYTF
NA	TRBV13	TRBJ1-2	NA	TGTGCCAGCAGCCTGAGGACAGCCAGTAAGGACTATGGCTACACCTTC	CASSLRTASKDYGYTF
NA	TRBV9	TRBJ1-4	NA	TGTGCCAGCAGCGTAGGAGGGATAACTAATGAAAAACTGTTTTTT	CASSVGGITNEKLFF
NA	TRBV27	TRBJ2-7	TRBD1	TGTGCCAGCAGTATGTCGCGGAACAGGGGCTACGGGCAGTACTTC	CASSMSRNRGYGQYF
NA	TRBV11-2	TRBJ2-1	NA	TGTGCCAGCAGCTCCCGGCTGGGACAGTTCTTC	CASSSRLGQFF
NA	TRBV5-5	TRBJ2-7	TRBD1	TGTGCCAGCAGCTTGGGACAGGGGGGTCGCGAGCAGTACTTC	CASSLGQGGREQYF
once	TRBV7-9	TRBJ1-1	NA	TGTGCCAGCAGCCCCAAGGACGGGGGCCACATGAACACTGAAGCTTTCTTT	CASSPKDGGHMNTEAFF
NA	TRBV9	TRBJ2-6	NA	TGTGCCAGCAGCCCTCTGGGCCCCCTTTCCTCTGGGGCCAACGTCCTGACTTTC	CASSPLGPLSSGANVLTF
NA	TRBV7-3	TRBJ2-7	NA	TGTGCCAGCAGCCCCGACGCGGCCTACGAGCAGTACTTC	CASSPDAAYEQYF
NA	TRBV4-2	TRBJ2-1	TRBD1	TGTGCCAGCAGCCACCCCCTAAGGGGGCAGAATGAGCAGTTCTTC	CASSHPLRGQNEQFF
NA	TRBV23-1	TRBJ2-2	NA	TGCGCCAGCAGTCTAGTGATCGGGGAGCTGTTTTTT	CASSLVIGELFF
NA	TRBV9	TRBJ2-4	TRBD1	TGTGCCAGCAGCCCGTTCCTACAGGGGGCCAAAAACATTCAGTACTTC	CASSPFLQGAKNIQYF
NA	TRBV28	TRBJ2-4	TRBD1	TGTGCCAGCAGGTGGGACAGGGGCGACAAAAACATTCAGTACTTC	CASRWDRGDKNIQYF
NA	TRBV5-8	TRBJ1-1	TRBD1	TGTGCCAGCAGCTTGGTTTACGGGGACAGGACTGAAGCTTTCTTT	CASSLVYGDRTEAFF
NA	TRBV7-3	TRBJ1-2	NA	TGTGCCAGCAGCCCCTGGGGGGGGACTAACTATGGCTACACCTTC	CASSPWGGTNYGYTF
NA	TRBV2	TRBJ1-2	NA	TGTGCCAGCAGTGAAAGGACAGCCTATGGCTACACCTTC	CASSERTAYGYTF
few	TRBV4-1	TRBJ2-7	NA	TGCGCCAGCAGCCAAGAACGGGACGATAGTTACGAGCAGTACTTC	CASSQERDDSYEQYF
NA	TRBV19	TRBJ1-1	NA	TGTGCCAGTAGTCCGGCCCGGTTGGGGAACACTGAAGCTTTCTTT	CASSPARLGNTEAFF
NA	TRBV6-5	TRBJ2-7	NA	TGTGCCAGCAGCTCCGTCTCCTACGAGCAGTACTTC	CASSSVSYEQYF
NA	TRBV6-5	TRBJ1-5	NA	TGTGCCATCAAAGGCGGGGGGCATCAGCCCCAGCATTTT	CAIKGGGHQPQHF
NA	TRBV7-9	TRBJ2-5	NA	TGTGCCAGCAGCTTGCGGGACACAGGGGAGACCCAGTACTTC	CASSLRDTGETQYF
NA	TRBV7-8	TRBJ2-1	TRBD1	TGTGCCAGCAGCTTACCCGAGGTCCAGGGGGCGGTAAATGAGCAGTTCTTC	CASSLPEVQGAVNEQFF
NA	TRBV2	TRBJ2-7	NA	TGTGCCAGCAGTGAAGCCGGGACCGTGGCCTACGAGCAGTACTTC	CASSEAGTVAYEQYF
NA	TRBV7-6	TRBJ2-2	NA	TGTGCCAGCAGCCAAACGGGACCCCTGGGGGAGCTGTTTTTT	CASSQTGPLGELFF
few	TRBV6-5	TRBJ2-5	NA	TGTGCCAGCAGTTACTCCCGGGCGGAGACCCAGTACTTC	CASSYSRAETQYF
few	TRBV4-3	TRBJ2-2	NA	TGCGCCAGCAGCCAAGCCCGGAACACCGGGGAGCTGTTTTTT	CASSQARNTGELFF
NA	TRBV11-2	TRBJ1-1	NA	TGTGCCAGCAGCCTTTCCAGACAATACACTGAAGCTTTCTTT	CASSLSRQYTEAFF
NA	TRBV7-6	TRBJ2-5	NA	TGTGCTAGCAGCTTAGGGGCAGGGTCTGGGGAGACCCAGTACTTC	CASSLGAGSGETQYF
NA	TRBV9	TRBJ2-1	NA	TGTGCCACCAGCCCGGGCGGGAAGAACAATGAGCAGTTCTTC	CATSPGGKNNEQFF
NA	TRBV7-9	TRBJ1-6	TRBD1	TGTGCCAGCAGCTTAGCAGGGACAGATACCCTCCACTTT	CASSLAGTDTLHF
NA	TRBV9	TRBJ2-7	NA	TGTGCCAGCAGCGTAGCCCAAGGGGGGCTCTTGGGGGAGCAGTACTTC	CASSVAQGGLLGEQYF
NA	TRBV11-3	TRBJ2-2	TRBD2	TGTGCCAGCAGCCACGGGGCTAGCGGGGAGCACGGGGAGCTGTTTTTT	CASSHGASGEHGELFF
NA	TRBV4-1	TRBJ2-6	NA	TGCGCCAGCAGCCTGGGACAAGGCAACGTCCTGACTTTC	CASSLGQGNVLTF
NA	TRBV10-3	TRBJ2-3	TRBD2	TGTGCCATCAGTGGGGGAGGGGGCACAGATACGCAGTATTTT	CAISGGGGTDTQYF
NA	TRBV11-2	TRBJ1-1	NA	TGTGCCAGCAGCTCGTACAGGGCGGGTAGCACTGAAGCTTTCTTT	CASSSYRAGSTEAFF
NA	TRBV19	TRBJ2-7	NA	TGTGCCAGTAGTATAGACGGATACGAGCAGTACTTC	CASSIDGYEQYF
NA	TRBV7-9	TRBJ2-7	NA	TGTGCCAGCAGCCCAGGGGCAGTCTCTATCCACGAGCAGTACTTC	CASSPGAVSIHEQYF
NA	TRBV7-3	TRBJ2-1	NA	TGTGCCAGCAGCTTAAATTGGGACCGAAACCATGAAGTTGAGCAGTTCTTC	CASSLNWDRNHEVEQFF
NA	TRBV4-3	TRBJ2-3	NA	TGCGCCAGCAGCCCCTCCCTTGTTGGGTGGGGCACAGATACGCAGTATTTT	CASSPSLVGWGTDTQYF
few	TRBV5-6	TRBJ2-7	TRBD1	TGTGCCAGCAGCGTGGGACAGGGCACCTACGAGCAGTACTTC	CASSVGQGTYEQYF
NA	TRBV5-4	TRBJ2-5	TRBD2	TGTGCCAGCAGCCTCCTTTCTAGCGGGAAGACCCAGTACTTC	CASSLLSSGKTQYF